The TCR beta chain under discussion was sequenced for a study of somatic mutations in cytotoxic T cells in rheumatoid arthritis. Findings and caveats of the study: About an eighth of the roughly 65 patients had a largest CD8+ clone above 20% of CD8+ cells. Increasing age coincided with elevated CD8+ clonality among rheumatoid arthritis patients, though not among healthy controls.

As to this clone: Its antigen is not known.

Germline V lookup: CDR1 MGHRA, CDR2 YSYEKL. V lost 1 base and J lost 12; bases outside the gene matches: 21. The CDR3 sequence is 18 residues long. Profiled with immunoSEQ multiplex PCR; TCRdb holds only in-frame clones, not every one. Altogether about 16,000 clones are present, 65% to 85% being singletons, with the ten largest covering roughly a tenth. The clonotype originates from an adult with rheumatoid arthritis. The chain links TRBV4-1 to TRBJ2-1; 7 nucleotides agree with TRBD2. The sequencing sample was made of CD8+ T cells sorted from blood. The CDR3 sequence is CASSQGGGERGPSGGQFF. The CDR3 bases are TGCGCCAGCAGCCAAGGCGGAGGGGAGCGGGGCCCCTCGGGGGGGCAGTTCTTC.